The 15 T cell receptor beta chains in this list originate from one sample, sequenced in a study of T cell responses to AZD1222 COVID-19 vaccine. Only in-frame clones appear in the TCRdb table, and some are missing; sequencing was by immunoSEQ multiplex PCR. This sample has around 120,000 clones, with approximately 85% found just once. The sequencing here drew on peripheral blood, taken on day 0 of AZD1222 vaccination. The receptors stem from an adult in good health.

CDR3 DNA: TGTGCCAGCAGCTCCCAAGCCGTCTTCTCCGAGCAGTACTTC. This codes for CASSSQAVFSEQYF. The chain has TRBV7-2 and TRBJ2-7; D not resolved. Trimming removed 4 bases at V and 6 bases at J, with 16 bases between. Germline CDR1 reads SGHTA; CDR2 reads FQGNSA. The CDR3 is 14 amino acids.

The chain joins TRBV19 to TRBJ1-4; TRBD1 might be the D (6 bases). Deletions cut 6 bases from V and 7 bases from J, with 18 bases between. Per germline, CDR1 LNHDA and CDR2 SQIVND (reference sequence). This CDR3 comprises 15 residues. DNA for the CDR3: TGTGCCAGTAGCACCCGGCGGGGGGCGAGTGAAAAACTGTTTTTT. It translates to CASSTRRGASEKLFF.

The chain has TRBV18 and TRBJ2-7; possibly TRBD1 for D (6 bases). CDR1 KGHSH and CDR2 LQKENI come from the germline V gene. The CDR3 spans 14 residues. Trimming cost V 3 bases and J 2 bases, with 11 bases left between them. In nucleotides, the CDR3 is TGTGCCAGCTCACCGCCGGGACAAACCTACGAGCAGTACTTC. It yields the protein CASSPPGQTYEQYF.

This CDR3 reads CASSLEEGNTEAFF. CDR3 nucleotides: TGTGCCAGCAGCTTAGAGGAGGGGAACACTGAAGCTTTCTTT. The rearrangement joins TRBV7-8 to TRBJ1-1; no clear D gene. V lost 1 base and J 1 base, leaving 7 bases between the germline ends. Germline loops: CDR1 SGHVS, CDR2 FQNEAQ. There are 14 residues in the CDR3.

Note on this clone: An end of the junction differs from the germline gene, which may be a read error. The chain joins TRBV7-7 to TRBJ1-1, with 8 bases that match TRBD1. There are 17 residues in the CDR3. Germline V CDR1 and CDR2: SSHAT, FNYEAQ (reference sequence). This chain's CDR3 is CASSRLTTGALNTEAFF. In nucleotides, the CDR3 is TGTGCTAGCAGCAGACTCACGACAGGGGCCTTGAACACTGAAGCTTTCTTT.

Comment on this clone: Within the sample, other DNA sequences also encode this same CDR3. The V gene is TRBV6-4, the J gene TRBJ2-2; D possibly matches TRBD1 or TRBD2 (5 bases each). V lost 0 bases and J 3 bases, leaving 5 bases between the germline ends. This CDR3 has 14 amino acids. CDR1 MRHNA and CDR2 SNTAGT come from the germline V gene. CDR3 coding DNA: TGTGCCAGCAGTGACTCGGGGGACACCGGGGAGCTGTTTTTT. Translated: CASSDSGDTGELFF.

This clone was counted once. For the CDR3, the DNA is TGCAGTGCTAGTAGACAGGGTTCTTATGGCTACACCTTC. Its protein is CSASRQGSYGYTF. The V call is TRBV20-1, the J call TRBJ1-2; 7 bases agree with TRBD1. CDR1 and CDR2 from the germline V gene are DFQATT and SNEGSKA (reference sequence). V trimming: 3 bases; J trimming: 5 bases; junction bases outside the gene matches: 6. The CDR3 totals 13 residues.

V and J are TRBV5-4 and TRBJ1-2, with TRBD1 matching over 10 bases. The V gene's germline CDR1 is SGHNT and CDR2 YYREEE (reference sequence). Germline trimming cut 3 bases from V and 4 bases from J; bases unmatched to any gene: 6. This CDR3 has 15 residues. The CDR3 loop reads CASSSDRGRVYGYTF. In DNA, the CDR3 is TGTGCCAGCAGCTCCGACAGGGGGCGGGTCTATGGCTACACCTTC.

This clone was picked up one time. The CDR3 DNA is TGCAGCGTTGAACGGACCCCCTACGAGCAGTACTTC. Protein sequence: CSVERTPYEQYF. The chain recombines TRBV29-1 with TRBJ2-7; D uncertain. The CDR3 covers 12 residues. CDR1 and CDR2 (germline): SQVTM, ANQGSEA. Deletions cut 2 bases from V and 2 bases from J, with 7 bases between.

The table lists this clone with many counts. J is TRBJ2-5 and V is TRBV28; D possibly corresponds to TRBD2 (7 bases). Germline V gene sequence: CDR1 MDHEN, CDR2 SYDVKM. With 8 bases removed from V and 4 bases from J, the gap between germline ends came to 20 bases. The CDR3 has 15 amino acids. CDR3 coding DNA: TGTGCCAGCCGGTTGGGGGGCGGGGGCCCAGAGACCCAGTACTTC. This encodes CASRLGGGGPETQYF.

The sample holds one count of this clone. V and J are TRBV11-2 and TRBJ2-7; tentatively, D is TRBD1 (6 bases). Germline lookup yields CDR1 SGHAT and CDR2 FQNNGV. V lost 8 bases and J lost 0, with 26 bases in between. This CDR3 is 18 amino acids long. CDR3 DNA: TGTGCCAGCTCCTCTCTGAGATCCGGGACATATGACTCCTACGAGCAGTACTTC. Encoded protein: CASSSLRSGTYDSYEQYF.

J is TRBJ2-7 and V is TRBV18; weak D call: TRBD2 (5 bases). The germline V gene encodes CDR1 KGHSH and CDR2 LQKENI. V was trimmed by 3 bases and J by 2 bases, leaving 17 bases between them. This CDR3 is built from 16 residues. DNA of the CDR3: TGTGCCAGCTCACCTCTAAGAAGGTCGGGGACCTACGAGCAGTACTTC. Its protein product is CASSPLRRSGTYEQYF.

V gene TRBV28 combines with J gene TRBJ1-1; maybe TRBD1 (5 bases). Germline V gene data show CDR1 as MDHEN and CDR2 as SYDVKM. V lost 4 bases, J lost 6 bases, and 9 bases lay in between. This CDR3 has 12 amino acids. This CDR3 reads CASSWGGSEAFF. Here the CDR3 DNA reads TGTGCCAGCAGTTGGGGGGGGTCTGAAGCTTTCTTT.

The rearrangement uses TRBV7-9 and TRBJ2-5; either TRBD1 or TRBD2 may supply D (5 bases each). This CDR3 region has 14 residues. Germline V gives CDR1 SEHNR, CDR2 FQNEAQ (reference sequence). V dropped 1 base and J dropped 4 bases, with 10 bases sitting between them. The DNA for the CDR3 is TGTGCCAGCAGCTTAGGGGGGACGAGAGAGACCCAGTACTTC. Its translation is CASSLGGTRETQYF.

The chain has TRBV28 and TRBJ1-2, with TRBD1 identical over 9 bases. The V gene's germline CDR1 is MDHEN and CDR2 SYDVKM. The CDR3 is made up of 17 amino acids. J was trimmed by 4 bases and V by 0 bases; bases with no gene match: 9. The CDR3 DNA sequence: TGTGCCAGCAGTTTATGGGACTCACAGGGGGCTAGCTATGGCTACACCTTC. This translates into CASSLWDSQGASYGYTF.